Given below is one T cell receptor (beta chain) in context. The antigen remains unidentified. Trimming pared 0 bases from V and 5 bases from J, leaving 10 bases between. The CDR3 has 15 residues. Germline CDR1 is WNHNN and CDR2 is SYGVQD (reference sequence). These data are taken from a study of yellow fever vaccine responses in identical twins. Findings and limits, study-wide: Twins reportedly had a vaccine T cell response that seemed partly convergent, partly personalized.

TCRdb itself ran the RT-PCR reads through MiXCR, one entry per CDR3 protein. The data show 1,000 to 1,200 distinct CDR3 sequences, roughly 84% seen once. The source material was T cells from blood (PBMCs), unsorted or a sorted subset (not recorded which), sampled before or after yellow fever vaccination (not recorded which). The receptor was derived from a female donor who received the yellow fever vaccine. The chain joins TRBV10-1 to TRBJ2-2; TRBD1 might be the D (6 bases). The CDR3 coding sequence is TGCGCCAGCAGTGAGTCCCCTAGGGGGACCGGGGAGCTGTTTTTT. Translating gives CASSESPRGTGELFF.